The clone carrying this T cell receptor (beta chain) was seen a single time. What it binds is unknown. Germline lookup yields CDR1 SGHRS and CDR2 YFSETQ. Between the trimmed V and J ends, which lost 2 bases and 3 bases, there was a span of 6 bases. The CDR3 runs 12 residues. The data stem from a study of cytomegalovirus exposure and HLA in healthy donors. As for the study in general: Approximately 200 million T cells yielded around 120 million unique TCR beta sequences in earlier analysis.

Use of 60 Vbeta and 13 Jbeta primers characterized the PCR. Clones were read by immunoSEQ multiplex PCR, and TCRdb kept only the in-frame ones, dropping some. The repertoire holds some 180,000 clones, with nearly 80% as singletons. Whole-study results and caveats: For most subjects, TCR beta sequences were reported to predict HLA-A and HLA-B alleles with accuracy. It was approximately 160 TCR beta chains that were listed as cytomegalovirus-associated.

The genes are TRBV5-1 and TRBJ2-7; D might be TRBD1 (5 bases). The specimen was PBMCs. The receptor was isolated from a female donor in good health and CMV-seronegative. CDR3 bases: TGCGCCAGCAGCTTCACAGGCTACGAGCAGTACTTC. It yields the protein CASSFTGYEQYF.